Here is one TCR beta chain with its context. The method was immunoSEQ multiplex PCR; TCRdb's version includes in-frame clones alone and lacks a portion of them. The table shows some 110,000 clones, with 65% to 85% occurring only once. The sample belongs to a study of blood T cell repertoires in COVID-19. CDR3 length: 14 residues. V gave up 0 bases and J gave up 10 bases, with 11 bases separating them. Germline-derived CDR1 and CDR2 are SGHDT and YYEEEE. This receptor was taken from a woman between 65 and 79 years old with acute or convalescent COVID-19. Material for sequencing was peripheral blood. The chain employs TRBV5-6 and TRBJ1-6; no firm D call. CDR3 region: CASSLVRDRSPLHF. The CDR3 DNA is TGTGCCAGCAGCTTGGTGCGGGATAGGTCACCCCTCCACTTT. The full variable domain, with the rest looked up from reference TRBV5-6 and TRBJ1-6, is DAGVTQSPTHLIKTRGQQVTLRCSPKSGHDTVSWYQQALGQGPQFIFQYYEEEERQRGNFPDRFSGHQFPNYSSELNVNALLLGDSALYLCASSLVRDRSPLHFGNGTRLTVT.